Presented here are 21 T cell receptor beta chains from one specimen sequenced in a study of early T cells in non-severe SARS-CoV-2 infection. TCRdb re-called the 5' RACE reads with MiXCR, one entry per CDR3 protein. The sample consists of 43,000 or so distinct CDR3 sequences, 3% to 4% of them appearing once. Sequenced sample: whole blood. These receptors all stem from an adult who was a healthcare worker with PCR-confirmed SARS-CoV-2 infection or an uninfected control (not recorded which).

This clonotype was seen many times. J is TRBJ2-5 and V is TRBV20-1; a possible D gene is TRBD2 (5 bases). The V gene lost 1 base and the J gene lost 5 bases, with 14 bases spanning the gap. This CDR3 spans 14 amino acids. Per the germline V gene, CDR1 is DFQATT and CDR2 is SNEGSKA (reference sequence). The CDR3 spells CSARAGYSAETQYF. Written as DNA, the CDR3 is TGCAGTGCTAGAGCGGGGTACAGCGCGGAGACCCAGTACTTC.

This clonotype appeared many times. This chain joins TRBV7-2 and TRBJ1-5; D is undetermined. V lost 4 bases and J 0 bases, leaving 13 bases between the germline ends. Germline CDR1 is SGHTA and CDR2 is FQGNSA. This CDR3 spans 16 amino acids. The CDR3 DNA follows: TGTGCCAGCAGCTCCGACGGACCATTTAGCAATCAGCCCCAGCATTTT. Protein: CASSSDGPFSNQPQHF.

This clonotype was observed at least ten times. The gene calls are TRBV29-1 and TRBJ2-1, with D tentatively TRBD2 (6 bases). The germline gives CDR1 SQVTM, CDR2 ANQGSEA. The CDR3 has 13 amino acids. V lost 5 bases to trimming and J lost 0 bases, with 8 bases between them. The CDR3 sequence: CSVRGSSYNEQFF. CDR3 bases: TGCAGCGTTCGGGGGAGCTCCTACAATGAGCAGTTCTTC.

This clonotype has a count of ten or more. This chain uses TRBV6-5 with TRBJ1-2; TRBD1 is a possible D gene (5 bases). V was trimmed by 7 bases and J by 7 bases, leaving 25 bases between them. CDR1 and CDR2 (germline): MNHEY, SVGAGI. This CDR3 region has 16 residues. CDR3 in DNA: TGTGCCAGCACCAGTCGGGGCGGAATTTTCGGGGGTGGCTACACCTTC. The encoded protein is CASTSRGGIFGGGYTF.

The sample holds a few counts of this clonotype. This chain connects TRBV27 to TRBJ2-3, with no clear D. This CDR3 spans 11 amino acids. V lost 8 bases and J 0 bases, leaving 3 bases between the germline ends. Germline CDR1 reads MNHEY; CDR2 reads SMNVEV (reference sequence). As DNA, the CDR3 is TGTGCCAGCGGGAGCACAGATACGCAGTATTTT. Protein sequence: CASGSTDTQYF.

In this sample, this clonotype turned up a few times. J is TRBJ2-2 and V is TRBV2; D is unclear. The germline CDR1 and CDR2 sequences are SNHLY and FYNNEI. Deletions cut 6 bases from V and 7 bases from J, with 9 bases between. The CDR3 runs 12 residues. This chain's CDR3 is CASREVHGELFF. CDR3 sequence (DNA): TGTGCCAGCAGAGAGGTCCACGGGGAGCTGTTTTTT. Variable domain in full (rest from reference TRBV2 and TRBJ2-2): EPEVTQTPSHQVTQMGQEVILRCVPISNHLYFYWYRQILGQKVEFLVSFYNNEISEKSEIFDDQFSVERPDGSNFTLKIRSTKLEDSAMYFCASREVHGELFFGEGSRLTVL.

The table lists this clonotype with many counts. The chain combines TRBV29-1 with TRBJ2-2; D uncertain. This CDR3 is built from 12 residues. With 5 bases removed from V and 7 bases from J, the gap between germline ends came to 11 bases. Germline V CDR1 and CDR2: SQVTM, ANQGSEA. In nucleotides, the CDR3 is TGCAGCGTTACAGTTGTTGGCGGGGAGCTGTTTTTT. Its protein product is CSVTVVGGELFF.

This clonotype has ten or more counts. The rearrangement joins TRBV7-9 to TRBJ1-2; 9 bases fit TRBD1. J lost 2 bases, V lost 6 bases, and 4 bases had no gene match. The CDR3 loop spans 14 amino acids. Germline V gene data show CDR1 as SEHNR and CDR2 as FQNEAQ (reference sequence). The CDR3 is CASRRDRDNYGYTF. DNA for the CDR3: TGTGCCAGCAGACGGGACAGGGACAACTATGGCTACACCTTC.

Remarks on this clonotype: A much larger clone is a single base away; this may be a read error. The rearrangement links TRBV3-1 to TRBJ1-1; D gene ambiguous. V was cut by 1 base and J by 10 bases, with 13 bases left in between. Germline lookup yields CDR1 LGHDT and CDR2 YNNKEL (reference sequence). This CDR3 is built from 13 residues. CDR3 in amino acids: CASSQAMPPRAFF. CDR3 bases: TGTGCCAGCAGCCAAGCGATGCCTCCAAGAGCTTTCTTT.

In this sample, this clonotype turned up many times. The CDR3 reads CAISRGQYITDTQYF. The CDR3 region has the DNA TGTGCCATCAGTCGTGGACAGTACATTACAGATACGCAGTATTTT. The chain links TRBV10-3 to TRBJ2-3, with TRBD1 as a possible D gene (6 bases). Germline loops: CDR1 ENHRY, CDR2 SYGVKD. The V end was cut by 5 bases, the J end by 3 bases, with 15 bases between. CDR3 length equals 15 residues.

This clonotype showed up many times. The chain couples TRBV25-1 to TRBJ2-7, with D hard to call. The CDR3 has 11 residues. The germline V and J ends were trimmed by 6 bases and 4 bases, with 7 bases remaining between them. Germline V gives CDR1 MGHDK, CDR2 SYGVNS. CDR3 coding DNA: TGTGCCAGCAGCCTCATGTACGAGCAGTACTTC. Protein product: CASSLMYEQYF.

This rearrangement joins TRBV12-2 to TRBJ2-1. TRBV12-2 is a listed pseudogene. CDR3 length: 13 residues. CDR3 amino acids: CASRSSPSYTGFF. Here the CDR3 DNA reads TGTGCAAGTCGCTCCTCACCTTCCTATACGGGGTTCTTC.

V is TRBV12-3 or TRBV12-4 and J is TRBJ2-3; D perhaps matches TRBD2 (6 bases). This CDR3 has 15 amino acids. The germline V and J ends were trimmed by 6 bases and 0 bases, with 13 bases remaining between them. The CDR3 here is CASREGLRSTDTQYF. CDR3 DNA sequence: TGTGCCAGCAGGGAGGGCCTCAGAAGCACAGATACGCAGTATTTT.

This clonotype occurred a few times. The CDR3 here is CSARIRPWNTEAFF. The DNA for the CDR3 is TGCAGTGCTAGGATCCGACCGTGGAACACTGAAGCTTTCTTT. The J gene is TRBJ1-1, the V gene TRBV20-1; no clear D. This CDR3 region has 14 residues. Germline values: CDR1 DFQATT, CDR2 SNEGSKA (reference sequence). V lost 3 bases and J lost 1, with 12 bases in between.

This clonotype has at least ten counts. The rearrangement joins TRBV7-8 to TRBJ2-7, with 8 bases that match TRBD2. The trim removed 7 bases at V and 0 bases at J, leaving 14 bases unmatched. The germline V gene has CDR1 SGHVS and CDR2 FQNEAQ. This CDR3 spans 17 amino acids. The CDR3 coding sequence is TGTGCCAGCACCCTACGGGCGGGCGGGAGGAGCTCCTACGAGCAGTACTTC. It encodes CASTLRAGGRSSYEQYF.

This clonotype was seen at least ten times. An end of the junction differs from the germline gene, which may be a read error. The chain's CDR3 is CASSRPGVSENTIYF. CDR3 sequence (DNA): TGTGCCAGCTCACGCCCAGGCGTATCTGAAAACACCATATATTTT. The chain has TRBV18 and TRBJ1-3; D unresolved. The germline gives CDR1 KGHSH, CDR2 LQKENI. The CDR3 covers 15 residues.

The chain recombines TRBV12-3 or TRBV12-4 with TRBJ2-1; D might be TRBD2 (6 bases). V was shortened by 10 bases and J by 0 bases, with 13 bases between the two germline ends. The CDR3 consists of 14 residues. CDR3 loop: CATGGFGSYNEQFF. The CDR3, as DNA: TGTGCCACCGGAGGGTTCGGCTCCTACAATGAGCAGTTCTTC.

V usage is TRBV30 and J usage is TRBJ1-6; D not resolved. The germline V gene encodes CDR1 GTSNPN and CDR2 SVGIG (reference sequence). V was clipped by 4 bases and J by 4 bases, with 14 bases between them. The CDR3 spans 15 residues. This chain's CDR3 is CAWTPETVYNSPLHF. The CDR3 DNA is TGTGCCTGGACGCCCGAGACCGTGTATAATTCACCCCTCCACTTT.

This clonotype was counted ten times or more. The V gene is TRBV29-1, the J gene TRBJ1-2, with D possibly TRBD1 on 5 matching bases. Trimming removed 5 bases at V and 8 bases at J, with 12 bases between. The germline gives CDR1 SQVTM, CDR2 ANQGSEA. CDR3 length: 11 amino acids. This CDR3 reads CSVLDSRGYTF. CDR3 nucleotide sequence: TGCAGCGTTCTTGACAGCCGAGGCTACACCTTC. Full variable domain (missing parts from reference TRBV29-1 and TRBJ1-2): SAVISQKPSRDICQRGTSLTIQCQVDSQVTMMFWYRQQPGQSLTLIATANQGSEATYESGFVIDKFPISRPNLTFSTLTVSNMSPEDSSIYLCSVLDSRGYTFGSGTRLTVV.

There are a few counts of this clonotype. The genes are TRBV29-1 and TRBJ2-7; TRBD2 matches 8 bases. Per germline, CDR1 SQVTM and CDR2 ANQGSEA. V trimming: 5 bases; J trimming: 5 bases; junction bases outside the gene matches: 11. The CDR3 loop spans 14 amino acids. The CDR3 DNA reads as TGCAGCGTTTTAGGACTAAGCGGGGGCCACGAGCAGTACTTC. Amino acid sequence: CSVLGLSGGHEQYF.

This clonotype was seen many times. This sequence joins TRBV2 and TRBJ2-5; unclear D gene. The CDR3 spans 13 residues. Per the germline V gene, CDR1 is SNHLY and CDR2 is FYNNEI. V was cut by 4 bases and J by 5 bases, with 11 bases left in between. The CDR3 sequence: CASSGHSVETQYF. Here the CDR3 DNA reads TGTGCCAGCAGTGGTCATTCGGTGGAGACCCAGTACTTC.